Presented here are 30 T cell receptor beta chains from one specimen sequenced in a study of shared clonotypes between healthy human individuals. TCRdb keeps only in-frame clones here, not all; method: immunoSEQ multiplex PCR. The sample lists about 1.9 million clones, 93% occurring once. Naivety among CD8 cells was defined by CD45RO negativity and positive CCR7 selection, thereby excluding terminally differentiated effector memory CD45RA+ cells. Source material: naive CD8+ T cells from PBMCs. The origin of the receptors is a man aged 18 to 29 in good health. Some clones in this sample may be carry-over from other donors' samples.

On this clone: Other DNA sequences in the same sample also yield this CDR3. V and J are TRBV20-1 and TRBJ2-7, with a tentative D call TRBD1 (6 bases). CDR3 size: 11 residues. Trimming left V 0 bases short and J 7 bases short, with 7 bases between. Germline CDR1 is DFQATT and CDR2 is SNEGSKA (reference sequence). Here the CDR3 DNA reads TGCAGTGCTAGAGATAGGGGGGAGCAGTACTTC. Encoded protein: CSARDRGEQYF.

The V and J genes are TRBV5-6 and TRBJ2-4; D gene ambiguous. The CDR3 covers 11 residues. The ends were cut back, 2 bases at V and 7 bases at J, with 4 bases in the middle. Germline-derived CDR1 and CDR2 are SGHDT and YYEEEE. The CDR3 nucleotides read TGTGCCAGCAGCTTCTCTAACATTCAGTACTTC. This encodes CASSFSNIQYF. The full variable domain, completed using reference TRBV5-6 and TRBJ2-4, is DAGVTQSPTHLIKTRGQQVTLRCSPKSGHDTVSWYQQALGQGPQFIFQYYEEEERQRGNFPDRFSGHQFPNYSSELNVNALLLGDSALYLCASSFSNIQYFGAGTRLSVL.

For this clone: Other DNA sequences in the same sample also yield this CDR3. The chain couples TRBV7-9 to TRBJ2-7; 7 bases are a match to TRBD2. With V trimmed by 0 bases and J by 3 bases, 5 bases remained unmatched. The CDR3 is 15 residues long. Germline lookup yields CDR1 SEHNR and CDR2 FQNEAQ (reference sequence). The CDR3 nucleotides read TGTGCCAGCAGCTTAGCCTCGGGACTAAGCTACGAGCAGTACTTC. Translation gives CASSLASGLSYEQYF.

The chain couples TRBV11-2 to TRBJ2-5, with unresolved D. The CDR3 consists of 15 residues. V lost 0 bases to trimming and J lost 4 bases, with 12 bases between them. The germline CDR1 and CDR2 sequences are SGHAT and FQNNGV. The CDR3: CASSLEARIRETQYF. CDR3 in DNA: TGTGCCAGCAGCTTAGAGGCCAGGATACGAGAGACCCAGTACTTC. The full variable domain, completed using reference TRBV11-2 and TRBJ2-5, is EAGVAQSPRYKIIEKRQSVAFWCNPISGHATLYWYQQILGQGPKLLIQFQNNGVVDDSQLPKDRFSAERLKGVDSTLKIQPAKLEDSAVYLCASSLEARIRETQYFGPGTRLLVL.

The V gene is TRBV15, the J gene TRBJ2-5, with a weak D call TRBD1 (7 bases). The V gene lost 5 bases and the J gene lost 4 bases, with 11 bases spanning the gap. The germline CDR1 and CDR2 sequences are LNHNV and YYDKDF (reference sequence). The length of the CDR3 is 13 residues. The CDR3 DNA is TGTGCCACCAGCTCCAGGGGGGCAGAGACCCAGTACTTC. Residues: CATSSRGAETQYF.

The CDR3 DNA reads TGTGCCAGCAGTTCGACAGGGTTACACTACGAGCAGTACTTC. Its protein is CASSSTGLHYEQYF. This chain joins TRBV27 and TRBJ2-7; TRBD1 agrees at 7 bases. This CDR3 spans 14 amino acids. Germline V gives CDR1 MNHEY, CDR2 SMNVEV (reference sequence). The J segment lost 3 bases and the V segment lost 4 bases, leaving 6 bases of the junction unmatched.

This clone appeared a single time. The gene calls are TRBV5-1 and TRBJ1-1; 8 bases map to TRBD1. V lost 3 bases, J lost 5 bases, and 9 bases stayed unmatched. The CDR3 is made up of 15 amino acids. Per the germline V gene, CDR1 is SGHRS and CDR2 is YFSETQ. In DNA, the CDR3 is TGCGCCAGCAGCTCAGGGGGCGGTTGGAGTACTGAAGCTTTCTTT. The encoded protein is CASSSGGGWSTEAFF.

The V gene is TRBV27, the J gene TRBJ2-3, with 13 nucleotides matching TRBD2. The V and J ends lost 8 bases and 5 bases, in that order; junction bases with no gene match: 4. Germline assignment: CDR1 MNHEY and CDR2 SMNVEV (reference sequence). The CDR3 runs to 14 residues. The CDR3 coding sequence is TGTGCCAGCCGGGGACTAGCGGGGCGAGATACGCAGTATTTT. As protein: CASRGLAGRDTQYF.

This chain joins TRBV19 and TRBJ2-3, with 7 bases identical to TRBD2. The junction had 18 bases not matched to a gene; V was cut back by 6 bases and J by 6 bases. Germline CDR1 LNHDA, CDR2 SQIVND (reference sequence). CDR3 size: 17 residues. The CDR3, as DNA: TGTGCCAGTAGCCAAGATACAGATAGCGAGGGAGGGGATACGCAGTATTTT. This translates into CASSQDTDSEGGDTQYF. The full variable domain, its missing parts supplied by reference TRBV19 and TRBJ2-3, is DGGITQSPKYLFRKEGQNVTLSCEQNLNHDAMYWYRQDPGQGLRLIYYSQIVNDFQKGDIAEGYSVSREKKESFPLTVTSAQKNPTAFYLCASSQDTDSEGGDTQYFGPGTRLTVL.

Notes on this clone: A read error may explain this, as a much larger clone is one base away. Other DNA sequences within the sample encode an identical CDR3. The chain links TRBV19 to TRBJ1-5; possibly TRBD1 for D (6 bases). Per germline, CDR1 LNHDA and CDR2 SQIVND (reference sequence). The CDR3 loop spans 14 amino acids. The V gene lost 4 bases and the J gene lost 3 bases, with 10 bases spanning the gap. The DNA for the CDR3 is TGTGCCAGTAGTACCCGGGACACCAATCAGCCCCAGCATTTT. Protein: CASSTRDTNQPQHF.

The chain joins TRBV9 to TRBJ2-3, with 8 bases matching TRBD2. The junction had 4 bases not matched to a gene; V was cut back by 3 bases and J by 1 base. The length of the CDR3 is 15 residues. The germline V gene has CDR1 SGDLS and CDR2 YYNGEE. CDR3 bases: TGTGCCAGCAGCGACGCTAGCGGGCGCACAGATACGCAGTATTTT. This codes for CASSDASGRTDTQYF.

The chain is built from TRBV6-6 and TRBJ2-3; TRBD1 is a possible D gene (6 bases). Germline V lookup: CDR1 MNHNY, CDR2 SVGAGI (reference sequence). The V end lost 2 bases, the J end lost 4 bases, and 7 bases lay between the germline ends. The length of the CDR3 is 13 residues. This CDR3 reads CASSYHRADTQYF. The CDR3 DNA sequence: TGTGCCAGCAGTTACCACAGGGCAGATACGCAGTATTTT.

The chain employs TRBV28 and TRBJ2-4; perhaps D is TRBD1 or TRBD2 (5 bases each). Trimming removed 3 bases at V and 6 bases at J, with 9 bases between. Germline lookup yields CDR1 MDHEN and CDR2 SYDVKM. CDR3 length: 13 amino acids. Here the CDR3 reads CASSFGGTNIQYF. DNA for the CDR3: TGTGCCAGCAGTTTTGGGGGAACAAACATTCAGTACTTC.

This clone was detected only a few times. V and J are TRBV28 and TRBJ1-1; the match to TRBD1 covers 7 bases. Trimming removed 5 bases from V and 0 bases from J; junction bases left unmatched: 9. The length of the CDR3 is 16 residues. In germline, CDR1 is MDHEN, CDR2 SYDVKM. The CDR3 spells CASSARTGVMNTEAFF. The DNA for the CDR3 is TGTGCCAGCAGTGCCCGGACAGGAGTAATGAACACTGAAGCTTTCTTT.

The gene calls are TRBV9 and TRBJ2-3, with 11 positions matching TRBD2. The germline gives CDR1 SGDLS, CDR2 YYNGEE. The CDR3 sequence is 15 residues long. The J segment lost 4 bases and the V segment lost 3 bases, leaving 4 bases of the junction unmatched. The CDR3 DNA sequence: TGTGCCAGCAGCGAAACTAGCGGGAGATCAGATACGCAGTATTTT. It codes for CASSETSGRSDTQYF. Drawing the rest from reference TRBV9 and TRBJ2-3, the complete variable domain is DSGVTQTPKHLITATGQRVTLRCSPRSGDLSVYWYQQSLDQGLQFLIQYYNGEERAKGNILERFSAQQFPDLHSELNLSSLELGDSALYFCASSETSGRSDTQYFGPGTRLTVL.

V gene TRBV9 combines with J gene TRBJ2-5; 7 bases agree with TRBD2. V lost 0 bases, J lost 0 bases, and 2 bases stayed unmatched. The CDR3 sequence is 15 residues long. Germline CDR1 reads SGDLS; CDR2 reads YYNGEE. The CDR3 is CASSVGEGDQETQYF. CDR3 coding DNA: TGTGCCAGCAGCGTAGGGGAGGGCGACCAAGAGACCCAGTACTTC.

The chain employs TRBV27 and TRBJ2-5; 8 bases line up with TRBD2. Germline V lookup: CDR1 MNHEY, CDR2 SMNVEV (reference sequence). The CDR3 sequence is 14 residues long. With V trimmed by 4 bases and J by 7 bases, 8 bases remained unmatched. CDR3: CASSSGLARRTQYF. Written as DNA, the CDR3 is TGTGCCAGCAGTTCAGGACTAGCCCGGAGGACCCAGTACTTC.

The chain joins TRBV7-8 to TRBJ1-4, with D hard to call. Germline CDR1 reads SGHVS; CDR2 reads FQNEAQ. The CDR3 runs 14 residues. The ends were cut back, 5 bases at V and 0 bases at J, with 7 bases in the middle. The CDR3 sequence: CASSPVATNEKLFF. The CDR3 DNA follows: TGTGCCAGCAGCCCGGTAGCAACTAATGAAAAACTGTTTTTT. The full variable domain, completed using reference TRBV7-8 and TRBJ1-4, is GAGVSQSPRYKVAKRGQDVALRCDPISGHVSLFWYQQALGQGPEFLTYFQNEAQLDKSGLPSDRFFAERPEGSVSTLKIQRTQQEDSAVYLCASSPVATNEKLFFGSGTQLSVL.

V and J are TRBV27 and TRBJ2-3; unclear D gene. The CDR3 length is 15 residues. With 1 base removed from V and 4 bases from J, the gap between germline ends came to 12 bases. CDR1 and CDR2 (germline): MNHEY, SMNVEV (reference sequence). CDR3 nucleotides: TGTGCCAGCAGTTTATTCTCCGAACGAGCAGATACGCAGTATTTT. It codes for CASSLFSERADTQYF.

Turning to this clone: The same CDR3 arises from other DNA sequences in this sample as well. This chain joins TRBV19 and TRBJ2-7; the D gene is possibly TRBD2 (5 bases). V dropped 3 bases and J dropped 2 bases, with 11 bases sitting between them. There are 14 residues in the CDR3. CDR1 is LNHDA and CDR2 is SQIVND in the germline V gene (reference sequence). CDR3 residues: CASSIGRGAYEQYF. DNA for the CDR3: TGTGCCAGTAGTATTGGCCGGGGTGCCTACGAGCAGTACTTC.

V and J are TRBV28 and TRBJ1-2; D might be TRBD1 (5 bases). This CDR3 is 15 amino acids long. Trimming left V 6 bases short and J 4 bases short, with 18 bases between. CDR1 is MDHEN and CDR2 is SYDVKM in the germline V gene. The CDR3 protein is CASSLEGTGGYGYTF. The CDR3 nucleotides read TGTGCCAGCAGCCTTGAGGGGACGGGTGGCTATGGCTACACCTTC.

Of note for this clone: In the same sample, other DNA sequences code for this CDR3. The chain joins TRBV9 to TRBJ2-7; a weak D match, TRBD2 (6 bases). This CDR3 region has 14 residues. The germline V and J ends were trimmed by 2 bases and 2 bases, with 11 bases remaining between them. The germline V gene encodes CDR1 SGDLS and CDR2 YYNGEE. Here the CDR3 reads CASSVGGKAYEQYF. The CDR3 DNA reads TGTGCCAGCAGCGTGGGCGGGAAAGCCTACGAGCAGTACTTC.

The V call is TRBV7-3, the J call TRBJ2-3, with 8 bases aligning to TRBD2. Unmatched junction bases numbered 17, after V lost 2 bases and J lost 7 bases. Germline CDR1 SGHTA, CDR2 FQGTGA. The CDR3 contains 18 residues. The CDR3 nucleotides are TGTGCCAGCAGCTTATCGGGGAGCGGGAGTCTAAGGGAAAATACGCAGTATTTT. Residues: CASSLSGSGSLRENTQYF.

J is TRBJ2-5 and V is TRBV28; no definite D call. The germline V gene has CDR1 MDHEN and CDR2 SYDVKM. The length of the CDR3 is 14 residues. V lost 2 bases and J 1 base, leaving 8 bases between the germline ends. CDR3 nucleotide sequence: TGTGCCAGCAGTTTAATATGGTCCCAAGAGACCCAGTACTTC. Amino acid sequence: CASSLIWSQETQYF.

The rearrangement uses TRBV5-4 and TRBJ2-1; D call uncertain. V lost 4 bases to trimming and J lost 4 bases, with 6 bases between them. Germline V gene data show CDR1 as SGHNT and CDR2 as YYREEE (reference sequence). This CDR3 spans 12 amino acids. In nucleotides, the CDR3 is TGTGCCAGCAGCAACGAGTACAATGAGCAGTTCTTC. It encodes CASSNEYNEQFF.

The J gene is TRBJ1-1, the V gene TRBV6-5; D not resolved. The CDR3 consists of 14 residues. Per the germline V gene, CDR1 is MNHEY and CDR2 is SVGAGI. V lost 0 bases, J lost 5 bases, and 10 bases lay in between. The CDR3: CASSYSIGWTEAFF. For the CDR3, the DNA is TGTGCCAGCAGTTACTCGATCGGGTGGACTGAAGCTTTCTTT.

The chain has TRBV29-1 and TRBJ1-2; D may be TRBD1 (6 bases). The CDR3 has 11 amino acids. V lost 7 bases and J 7 bases, leaving 13 bases between the germline ends. Looked up from germline, CDR1 is SQVTM and CDR2 is ANQGSEA. CDR3 in DNA: TGCAGCGAACGGACAGAGGGTGGCTACACCTTC. Translated: CSERTEGGYTF.

This sequence joins TRBV5-1 and TRBJ2-7; D is perhaps TRBD2 (5 bases). Germline CDR1 is SGHRS and CDR2 is YFSETQ. CDR3 length: 11 residues. The V and J ends lost 5 bases and 7 bases respectively, with 10 bases between them. The DNA of the CDR3 is TGCGCCAGCAGTAACCCGGGGGAGCAGTACTTC. Translation gives CASSNPGEQYF.

The chain recombines TRBV4-3 with TRBJ2-7, with D unresolved. Trimming shortened V by 0 bases and J by 2 bases, and 11 bases separated the two germline ends. The germline gives CDR1 LGHNA, CDR2 YSLEER. CDR3 size: 15 residues. The CDR3 coding sequence is TGCGCCAGCAGCCAAGATCGGACGGAGACCTACGAGCAGTACTTC. The encoded protein is CASSQDRTETYEQYF.

The chain couples TRBV29-1 to TRBJ1-4; TRBD1 might be the D (5 bases). The CDR3 sequence is 16 residues long. Between the trimmed V and J ends, which lost 0 bases and 7 bases, there was a span of 18 bases. Germline V gives CDR1 SQVTM, CDR2 ANQGSEA. DNA of the CDR3: TGCAGCGTTGAAGACCCGACGACGACAAGGGGTGAAAAACTGTTTTTT. Translated: CSVEDPTTTRGEKLFF.